This T cell receptor (beta chain) was recovered during a study of blood T cells in healthy people across ages. A second PCR of roughly 6 to 12 cycles used a sample-barcoded 5' primer and a J-beta primer mix. TCRdb used MiXCR to reprocess the 5' RACE reads, holding one entry per CDR3 protein. The table lists under 1,100,000 distinct CDR3 sequences, around 25% of them singletons, with around 0.75% in the top ten. The CDR3 extends over 12 amino acids. V lost 3 bases and J lost 7, with 8 bases in between. CDR1 is SGDLS and CDR2 is YYNGEE in the germline V gene. These data were likewise used in another study, on T cells of mothers and their children.

This chain joins TRBV9 and TRBJ2-1; no clear D. The TCR comes from a girl aged 2-10 years in good health. The sequenced sample was blood. The DNA for the CDR3 is TGTGCCAGCAGCGGGGGTGAGAATGAGCAGTTCTTC. It is translated as CASSGGENEQFF. Variable domain in full (rest from reference TRBV9 and TRBJ2-1): DSGVTQTPKHLITATGQRVTLRCSPRSGDLSVYWYQQSLDQGLQFLIQYYNGEERAKGNILERFSAQQFPDLHSELNLSSLELGDSALYFCASSGGENEQFFGPGTRLTVL.